The source of this T cell receptor (beta chain) is a study of T-cell reconstitution after alpha-beta-depleted transplantation in children. Regarding the study as a whole: About two months after transplant, alpha-beta T cells reportedly came from several hundred expanded graft clones. Among T cells one year after transplant, newly produced cells accounted for most counts and diversity.

Preparing the TCRbeta library involved the use of unique molecular identifiers. TCRdb reprocessed the PCR reads via MiXCR and lists one record per CDR3 protein. The sample carries about a million distinct CDR3 sequences, 25% to 35% recorded once. This clonotype has only a few counts. Its antigen is as yet unknown. The TCR sequence derives from a boy younger than two who had a stem cell transplant for SCID, so the T cells may come from the graft donor. This material consisted of PBMCs, mostly from graft donor cells, taken 360 days after TCRalphabeta/CD19-depleted stem cell transplant.

In nucleotides, the CDR3 is TGTGCCAGCAGCCCCTGGCTGGGACCCTACAATGAGCAGTTCTTC. Translation gives CASSPWLGPYNEQFF. The chain is built from TRBV7-9 and TRBJ2-1; D may be TRBD1 or TRBD2 (5 bases each). The CDR3 consists of 15 residues. V was pared by 5 bases and J by 2 bases, with 13 bases between. Looked up from germline, CDR1 is SEHNR and CDR2 is FQNEAQ (reference sequence).